The clone carrying this T cell receptor (beta chain) occurred a few times. The sample is drawn from a study of blood T cell repertoires in COVID-19. Measured with immunoSEQ multiplex PCR; TCRdb has only the in-frame clones, and not every one. Here the sample spans about 220,000 clones, 80% to 90% being singletons. This receptor was obtained from a woman aged 40 to 50 with acute COVID-19. Sequencing was done on a sample of PBMCs or T cells enriched from blood (not recorded which).

The CDR3 protein is CASSYNPRRADTQYF. DNA of the CDR3: TGCGCCAGCAGCTACAACCCAAGACGGGCAGATACGCAGTATTTT. The genes are TRBV5-1 and TRBJ2-3; D not certain. Deletions cut 3 bases from V and 4 bases from J, with 15 bases between. The V gene's germline CDR1 is SGHRS and CDR2 YFSETQ. This CDR3 contains 15 residues.